This T cell receptor (beta chain) was obtained from a study of CD8 T cells in ankylosing spondylitis. The germline gives CDR1 SGHAT, CDR2 FQNNGV. The length of the CDR3 is 14 residues. The ends were cut back, 7 bases at V and 8 bases at J, with 17 bases in the middle. Regarding this clonotype: The antigen is undetermined.

Making the TCR beta libraries involved quantitative 5'-RACE with molecular barcodes. From the 5' RACE reads, TCRdb called clonotypes with MiXCR, one entry per CDR3 protein. The sample lists 250,000 to 350,000 distinct CDR3 sequences, 15% to 20% occurring once. General study results and limits: In synovial fluid and blood from reactive arthritis, some motif variants were previously reported. Apparently characteristic of ankylosing spondylitis blood was a TCR beta motif (eight highly homologous variants).

This receptor was taken from a male donor with ankylosing spondylitis or in good health (not recorded which). What was sequenced was blood, either unsorted or a sorted T cell fraction (not recorded which). The J gene is TRBJ1-4, the V gene TRBV11-2; the D gene is possibly TRBD1 (6 bases). The CDR3 spells CASTNLGAREKLFF. Here the CDR3 DNA reads TGTGCCAGCACCAATCTGGGGGCGAGAGAAAAACTGTTTTTT.